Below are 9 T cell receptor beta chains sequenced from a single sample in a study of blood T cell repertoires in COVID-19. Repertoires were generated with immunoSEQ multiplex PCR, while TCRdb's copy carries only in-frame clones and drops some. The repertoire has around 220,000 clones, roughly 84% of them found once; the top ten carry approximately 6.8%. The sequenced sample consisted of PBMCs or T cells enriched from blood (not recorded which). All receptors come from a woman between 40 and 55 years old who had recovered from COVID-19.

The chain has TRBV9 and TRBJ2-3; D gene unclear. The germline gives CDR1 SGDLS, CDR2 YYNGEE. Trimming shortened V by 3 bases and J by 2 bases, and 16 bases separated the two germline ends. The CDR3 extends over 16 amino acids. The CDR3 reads CASSGTGYLLTDTQYF. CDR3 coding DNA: TGTGCCAGCAGCGGAACGGGTTATCTCCTCACAGATACGCAGTATTTT. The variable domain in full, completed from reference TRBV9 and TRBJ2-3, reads DSGVTQTPKHLITATGQRVTLRCSPRSGDLSVYWYQQSLDQGLQFLIQYYNGEERAKGNILERFSAQQFPDLHSELNLSSLELGDSALYFCASSGTGYLLTDTQYFGPGTRLTVL.

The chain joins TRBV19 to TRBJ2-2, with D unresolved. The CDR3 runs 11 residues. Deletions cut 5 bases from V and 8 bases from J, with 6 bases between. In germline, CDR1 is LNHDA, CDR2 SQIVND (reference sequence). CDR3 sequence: CASSSIGELFF. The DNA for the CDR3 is TGTGCCAGTAGTTCCATTGGGGAGCTGTTTTTT.

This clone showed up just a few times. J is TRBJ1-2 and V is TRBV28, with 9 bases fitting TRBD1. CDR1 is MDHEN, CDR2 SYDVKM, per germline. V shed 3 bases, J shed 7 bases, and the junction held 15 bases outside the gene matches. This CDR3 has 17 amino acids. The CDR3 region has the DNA TGTGCCAGCAGTTTCCAGCCGACAGGGGGTGGAGTAGGTGGCTACACCTTC. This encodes CASSFQPTGGGVGGYTF.

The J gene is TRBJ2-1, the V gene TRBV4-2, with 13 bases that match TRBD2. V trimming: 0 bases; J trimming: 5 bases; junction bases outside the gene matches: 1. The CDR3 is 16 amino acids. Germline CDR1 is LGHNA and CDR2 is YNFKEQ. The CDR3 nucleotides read TGTGCCAGCAGCCAAGAGGGACTAGCGGGACACAATGAGCAGTTCTTC. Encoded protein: CASSQEGLAGHNEQFF.

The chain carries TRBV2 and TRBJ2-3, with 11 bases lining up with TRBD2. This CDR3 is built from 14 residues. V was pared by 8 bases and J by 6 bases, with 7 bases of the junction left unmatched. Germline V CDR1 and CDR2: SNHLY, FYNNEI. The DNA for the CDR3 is TGTGCCAGCCACCCGAGGACTAGCGGGGATACGCAGTATTTT. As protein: CASHPRTSGDTQYF.

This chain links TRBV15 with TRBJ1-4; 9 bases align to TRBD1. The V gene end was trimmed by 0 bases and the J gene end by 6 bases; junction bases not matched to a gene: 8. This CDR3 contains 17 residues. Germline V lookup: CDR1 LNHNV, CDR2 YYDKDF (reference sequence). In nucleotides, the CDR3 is TGTGCCACCAGCAGAGATTCGGGGACAGGGAGGCATGAAAAACTGTTTTTT. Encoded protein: CATSRDSGTGRHEKLFF.

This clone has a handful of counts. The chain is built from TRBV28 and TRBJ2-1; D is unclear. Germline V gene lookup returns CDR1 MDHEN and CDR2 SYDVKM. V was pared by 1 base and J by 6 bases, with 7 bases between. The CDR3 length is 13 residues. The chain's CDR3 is CASSLSRVNEQFF. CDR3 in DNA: TGTGCCAGCAGTTTATCTCGGGTCAATGAGCAGTTCTTC.

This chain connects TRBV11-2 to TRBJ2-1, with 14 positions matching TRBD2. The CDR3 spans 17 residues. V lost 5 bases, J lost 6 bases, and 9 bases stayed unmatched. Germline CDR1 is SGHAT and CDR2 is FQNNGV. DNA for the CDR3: TGTGCCAGCAGCGAAAGGACTAGCGGGAGGAGGCTCAATGAGCAGTTCTTC. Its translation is CASSERTSGRRLNEQFF.

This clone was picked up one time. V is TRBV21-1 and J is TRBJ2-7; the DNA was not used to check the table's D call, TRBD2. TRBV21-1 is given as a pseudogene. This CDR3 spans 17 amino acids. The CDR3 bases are TGTGCCAGCAGCAAAGGGCGGGGAGGTCAGGGAGGATTCGAGCAGTACGTC. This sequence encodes CASSKGRGGQGGFEQYV.